The 23 T cell receptor beta chains in this list originate from one sample, sequenced in a study of blood T cells in healthy people across ages. Through a sample-barcoded 5' primer and a J-beta primer mix, a second PCR was run for roughly 6 to 11 cycles. TCRdb re-called the 5' RACE reads through MiXCR, storing one row per CDR3 protein. The sample yields more than 1,000,000 distinct CDR3 sequences, around 25% seen once. The sample was also linked to a second study, of T cells of mothers and their children.

Sequences were obtained from blood. Receptor source: a girl aged 2 to 9 in good health.

This clonotype has just a few counts. V is TRBV29-1 and J is TRBJ1-4; no reliable D call. The V gene lost 7 bases and the J gene lost 4 bases, with 13 bases spanning the gap. The germline V gene has CDR1 SQVTM and CDR2 ANQGSEA. The CDR3 sequence is 13 residues long. The CDR3 protein is CSARVALNEKLFF. The CDR3 DNA reads TGCAGCGCCCGGGTCGCACTTAATGAAAAACTGTTTTTT.

This clonotype showed up just a few times. This chain uses TRBV7-8 with TRBJ2-5, with 8 bases aligning to TRBD2. V shed 2 bases and J 3 bases; nucleotides not matched to a gene: 11. Germline lookup yields CDR1 SGHVS and CDR2 FQNEAQ. The CDR3 has 17 residues. The CDR3 is CASSLMGSGTPKETQYF. DNA for the CDR3: TGTGCCAGCAGCTTAATGGGTAGCGGGACCCCTAAAGAGACCCAGTACTTC.

The chain links TRBV20-1 to TRBJ2-3; no clear D gene. V lost 3 bases, J lost 0 bases, and 4 bases lay in between. The CDR3 sequence is 12 residues long. The germline V gene encodes CDR1 DFQATT and CDR2 SNEGSKA (reference sequence). The CDR3 is CSASPSTDTQYF. The CDR3 nucleotides read TGCAGTGCTAGCCCTAGCACAGATACGCAGTATTTT.

The chain combines TRBV16 with TRBJ2-1, with no clear D. The better agreement between TRBJ2-7 and the DNA end casts doubt on the J call. Germline V gene data show CDR1 as KGHSY and CDR2 as FQNENV. CDR3 length: 15 amino acids. The CDR3 DNA reads as TGTGCCAGCAGCCAATTCCGCGGCCTTAGCTACGAGCAGTACTTC. As protein: CASSQFRGLSYEQYF.

There are a few counts of this clonotype. For the CDR3, the DNA is TGTGCCAGCAGCTTAGCCCGGGGGGGCCGGGATGAGCAGTTCTTC. This codes for CASSLARGGRDEQFF. V usage is TRBV13 and J usage is TRBJ2-1; 8 bases are shared with TRBD2. V dropped 1 base and J dropped 8; count of bases not matched to a gene: 7. From germline, CDR1 is PRHDT and CDR2 FYEKMQ (reference sequence). CDR3 size: 15 residues.

In its sample, this clonotype was seen a few times. The rearrangement uses TRBV11-2 and TRBJ2-5; TRBD2 agrees at 8 bases. V lost 3 bases to trimming and J lost 5 bases; unmatched junction nucleotides: 11. The V gene's germline CDR1 is SGHAT and CDR2 FQNNGV. This CDR3 contains 16 residues. CDR3 protein: CASSFFPGGPGETQYF. CDR3 DNA sequence: TGTGCCAGCAGCTTTTTTCCGGGAGGGCCGGGTGAGACCCAGTACTTC.

This clonotype was observed once. This chain joins TRBV3-1 and TRBJ2-5; weak D call: TRBD1 (6 bases). The J call could be wrong; TRBJ2-1 is a better fit for the DNA end. The CDR3 has 14 residues. Germline lookup yields CDR1 LGHDT and CDR2 YNNKEL (reference sequence). The CDR3 is CASSPPGQPVWQFF. CDR3 in DNA: TGTGCCAGCAGCCCCCCCGGACAGCCCGTTTGGCAGTTCTTC.

The table lists this clonotype with a few counts. The chain has TRBV3-1 and TRBJ2-7; TRBD2 might be the D (5 bases). The germline gives CDR1 LGHDT, CDR2 YNNKEL (reference sequence). The germline V and J ends were trimmed by 2 bases and 5 bases, with 7 bases remaining between them. There are 12 residues in the CDR3. Here the CDR3 DNA reads TGTGCCAGCAGCCAACAGGAGGACGAGCAGTACTTC. Translating gives CASSQQEDEQYF.

V usage is TRBV7-9 and J usage is TRBJ2-1, with D uncertain. The germline gives CDR1 SEHNR, CDR2 FQNEAQ (reference sequence). V was shortened by 4 bases and J by 1 base, with 14 bases between the two germline ends. The CDR3 length is 16 residues. The CDR3 here is CASSSLDGYSYNEQFF. CDR3 DNA: TGTGCCAGCAGCTCCCTGGACGGGTATTCCTACAATGAGCAGTTCTTC. Together with reference TRBV7-9 and TRBJ2-1, the CDR3 gives the full variable domain: DTGVSQNPRHKITKRGQNVTFRCDPISEHNRLYWYRQTLGQGPEFLTYFQNEAQLEKSRLLSDRFSAERPKGSFSTLEIQRTEQGDSAMYLCASSSLDGYSYNEQFFGPGTRLTVL.

This clonotype has more than one count but fewer than ten. The rearrangement uses TRBV7-2 and TRBJ2-5; 7 nucleotides align to TRBD1. The ends lost 3 bases at V and 4 bases at J; junction bases unmatched: 8. CDR1 and CDR2 (germline): SGHTA, FQGNSA. This CDR3 spans 15 amino acids. The CDR3 is CASSFSHRQGETQYF. The DNA for the CDR3 is TGTGCCAGCAGCTTTTCCCACCGACAGGGAGAGACCCAGTACTTC.

The gene calls are TRBV7-9 and TRBJ2-7; 7 bases map to TRBD2. The CDR3 is 13 residues long. The junction had 8 bases not matched to a gene; V was cut back by 7 bases and J by 5 bases. Germline CDR1 reads SEHNR; CDR2 reads FQNEAQ (reference sequence). The DNA for the CDR3 is TGTGCCAGCACGTCCGGGACTAAGAACGAGCAGTACTTC. Amino acids: CASTSGTKNEQYF.

The rearrangement joins TRBV6-5 to TRBJ1-2; no definite D call. There are 11 residues in the CDR3. V was shortened by 4 bases and J by 6 bases, with 6 bases between the two germline ends. CDR1 and CDR2 (germline): MNHEY, SVGAGI. CDR3 coding DNA: TGTGCCAGCAGTTCCTTCGATGGCTACACCTTC. Translation: CASSSFDGYTF.

The V call is TRBV29-1, the J call TRBJ2-5; 8 positions match TRBD1. The J call may not be correct, given that the DNA end is closer to TRBJ2-1. This CDR3 is 13 amino acids long. The germline CDR1 and CDR2 sequences are SQVTM and ANQGSEA. CDR3 coding DNA: TGCAGTGTAGACAGGGGTGAAATCAATGAGCAGTTCTTC. This gives the protein CSVDRGEINEQFF.

This clonotype was seen once. The chain combines TRBV5-1 with TRBJ2-2; D may match TRBD1 or TRBD2 (6 bases each). From germline, CDR1 is SGHRS and CDR2 YFSETQ. The germline V and J ends were trimmed by 0 bases and 6 bases, with 12 bases remaining between them. The CDR3 length is 15 residues. The CDR3 DNA is TGCGCCAGCAGCTTGGCCGACGGGGGCTCCGGGGAGCTGTTTTTT. Protein: CASSLADGGSGELFF.

CDR3 amino acids: CSVGPGHSSYEQYF. CDR3 coding DNA: TGCAGCGTTGGCCCGGGACATAGCTCCTACGAGCAGTACTTC. The V call is TRBV29-1, the J call TRBJ2-7; possible D gene TRBD1, 6 bases. In germline, CDR1 is SQVTM, CDR2 ANQGSEA. CDR3 length: 14 amino acids. V was trimmed by 4 bases and J by 0 bases, leaving 13 bases between them.

The chain uses TRBV3-1 and TRBJ2-5; the D is unclear. The CDR3 loop spans 16 amino acids. Trimming took 3 bases from V and 5 from J, leaving 19 bases between them. The germline gives CDR1 LGHDT, CDR2 YNNKEL (reference sequence). CDR3 sequence (DNA): TGTGCCAGCAGCCAGGGAATCCAGCTTTCTGGTGAGACCCAGTACTTC. Translating it yields CASSQGIQLSGETQYF.

With respect to this clonotype: Mismatch with germline at one junction end may stem from a read error. The chain couples TRBV27 to TRBJ1-1, with D possibly TRBD1 on 5 matching bases. The CDR3 loop spans 12 amino acids. Germline loops: CDR1 MNHEY, CDR2 SMNVEV (reference sequence). This chain's CDR3 is CARAGGNTEAFF. The CDR3, as DNA: TGCGCTAGGGCGGGGGGTAACACTGAAGCTTTCTTT.

This chain links TRBV4-3 with TRBJ1-1; D gene ambiguous. The CDR3 is made up of 14 amino acids. Germline lookup yields CDR1 LGHNA and CDR2 YSLEER. V shed 0 bases and J shed 3 bases, with 8 bases lying between them. The CDR3, as DNA: TGCGCCAGCAGCCAAGAAGTGAGGTACACTGAAGCTTTCTTT. This translates into CASSQEVRYTEAFF.

This clonotype was detected only a few times. One end of the junction fails to match germline, which may point to a read error. The rearrangement links TRBV20-1 to TRBJ1-1; 10 positions agree with TRBD1. Germline V CDR1 and CDR2: DFQATT, SNEGSKA (reference sequence). This CDR3 region has 13 residues. The DNA of the CDR3 is TGCAGTGCTGGACCAGACAGGGGGCTGGAAGCTCTCTTT. This translates into CSAGPDRGLEALF.

This chain links TRBV20-1 with TRBJ1-2; no firm D call. The germline V and J ends were trimmed by 2 bases and 2 bases, with 9 bases remaining between them. The CDR3 is 13 residues long. Germline CDR1 is DFQATT and CDR2 is SNEGSKA (reference sequence). CDR3 loop: CSARYLENYGYTF. The CDR3 nucleotides are TGCAGTGCTAGATATCTAGAGAACTATGGCTACACCTTC.

In its sample, this clonotype was seen a few times. The rearrangement links TRBV4-3 to TRBJ1-1; no definite D call. Deletions cut 5 bases from V and 4 bases from J, with 11 bases between. Looked up from germline, CDR1 is LGHNA and CDR2 is YSLEER. The length of the CDR3 is 13 residues. The CDR3 region has the DNA TGCGCCAGCAGCGAGGTAGTGAGCACTGAAGCTTTCTTT. Its protein is CASSEVVSTEAFF.

The gene calls are TRBV14 and TRBJ2-7; D is perhaps TRBD1 or TRBD2 (6 bases each). Deletions cut 10 bases from V and 2 bases from J, with 18 bases between. Germline CDR1 is SGHDN and CDR2 is FVKESK. CDR3 size: 14 residues. This CDR3 reads CAIEKGGFTYEQYF. CDR3 sequence (DNA): TGTGCCATCGAAAAGGGGGGCTTCACCTACGAGCAGTACTTC. The full variable domain, rest sourced from reference TRBV14 and TRBJ2-7, is EAGVTQFPSHSVIEKGQTVTLRCDPISGHDNLYWYRRVMGKEIKFLLHFVKESKQDESGMPNNRFLAERTGGTYSTLKVQPAELEDSGVYFCAIEKGGFTYEQYFGPGTRLTVT.

The rearrangement uses TRBV20-1 and TRBJ2-3; 7 bases are a match to TRBD2. Looked up from germline, CDR1 is DFQATT and CDR2 is SNEGSKA (reference sequence). V lost 1 base and J lost 0; bases outside the gene matches: 4. The CDR3 consists of 15 residues. Here the CDR3 reads CSARGERGSTDTQYF. DNA for the CDR3: TGCAGTGCTAGAGGGGAGCGGGGCAGCACAGATACGCAGTATTTT.